The 27 T cell receptor beta chains below come from one sample, sequenced in a study of shared clonotypes between healthy human individuals. Produced via immunoSEQ multiplex PCR; TCRdb's table is partial and in-frame only. The sample records over a million clones, approximately 96% being singletons. The sample consisted of naive CD4+ T cells sorted from blood. Stated subset: CD45RA+ positively selected. Source of these receptors: a man between 25 and 39 years old in good health.

This clone was observed a single time. The chain couples TRBV5-1 to TRBJ1-2, with 8 bases identical to TRBD1. The CDR3 is 19 residues long. V lost 4 bases to trimming and J lost 1 base; unmatched junction nucleotides: 18. Germline V gene lookup returns CDR1 SGHRS and CDR2 YFSETQ. CDR3 region: CASSQTPEQTGDRNYGYTF. CDR3 bases: TGCGCCAGCAGCCAAACACCAGAACAGACAGGGGATCGTAACTATGGCTACACCTTC.

V gene TRBV29-1 combines with J gene TRBJ2-3, with TRBD1 matching 7 bases. The V gene end was trimmed by 5 bases and the J gene end by 2 bases; junction bases not matched to a gene: 10. The CDR3 is 15 residues long. CDR1 is SQVTM, CDR2 ANQGSEA, per germline. The CDR3 region has the DNA TGCAGCGTTCTCCTATGGGACAGAGACACAGATACGCAGTATTTT. It encodes CSVLLWDRDTDTQYF.

The chain uses TRBV28 and TRBJ2-3; possibly TRBD2 for D (6 bases). Per the germline V gene, CDR1 is MDHEN and CDR2 is SYDVKM. V dropped 1 base and J dropped 3 bases, with 14 bases sitting between them. The CDR3 contains 16 residues. The CDR3 sequence: CASSLSLTRRTDTQYF. In DNA form, the CDR3 reads TGTGCCAGCAGTTTATCCCTGACTAGAAGAACAGATACGCAGTATTTT.

This chain links TRBV28 with TRBJ2-7; TRBD2 aligns across 8 bases. This CDR3 is built from 19 residues. V shed 6 bases, J shed 2 bases, and the junction held 21 bases outside the gene matches. The germline CDR1 and CDR2 sequences are MDHEN and SYDVKM. The CDR3 sequence: CASSLPEKGRSGSTYEQYF. The CDR3 nucleotides read TGTGCCAGCAGCCTACCCGAGAAGGGGCGGAGCGGGAGCACCTACGAGCAGTACTTC.

CDR3 loop: CASGRSEKLFF. In DNA, the CDR3 is TGTGCCAGCGGACGGAGCGAAAAACTGTTTTTT. The chain recombines TRBV14 with TRBJ1-4; D call uncertain. Germline values: CDR1 SGHDN, CDR2 FVKESK. The germline V and J ends were trimmed by 8 bases and 8 bases, with 9 bases remaining between them. The CDR3 has 11 residues.

This clone showed up just once. V is TRBV5-4 and J is TRBJ2-5; D not certain. The tail of the sequence fits TRBJ2-7 better, so the J call may be wrong. Germline V gene sequence: CDR1 SGHNT, CDR2 YYREEE (reference sequence). The CDR3 is 14 amino acids. As DNA, the CDR3 is TGTGCCAGCAGCTTGGTACAGAATAGGAACGAGCAGTACTTC. Protein: CASSLVQNRNEQYF.

J is TRBJ2-7 and V is TRBV28; 10 bases match TRBD1. This CDR3 contains 16 residues. The V segment lost 6 bases and the J segment 3 bases; nucleotides outside the gene matches: 11. Germline V gene data show CDR1 as MDHEN and CDR2 as SYDVKM. CDR3 sequence (DNA): TGTGCCAGCAGCTCCACCGGGACAGGGGACTTCTACGAGCAGTACTTC. Translated: CASSSTGTGDFYEQYF. The variable domain in full, with the rest retrieved from reference TRBV28 and TRBJ2-7, is DVKVTQSSRYLVKRTGEKVFLECVQDMDHENMFWYRQDPGLGLRLIYFSYDVKMKEKGDIPEGYSVSREKKERFSLILESASTNQTSMYLCASSSTGTGDFYEQYFGPGTRLTVT.

This clone was counted once. The genes are TRBV10-2 and TRBJ1-5; TRBD1 matches 7 bases. After removal of 0 bases from V and 6 bases from J, the junction contained 8 bases not matched to a gene. The germline V gene encodes CDR1 WSHSY and CDR2 SAAADI. The CDR3 runs to 16 residues. The CDR3 coding sequence is TGCGCCAGCAGTGAGTCCGAGGGGGCAGGAGGTCAGCCCCAGCATTTT. It is translated as CASSESEGAGGQPQHF.

The V gene is TRBV7-2, the J gene TRBJ2-3; tentatively, D is TRBD2 (5 bases). The CDR3 has 14 amino acids. The V and J ends lost 4 bases and 1 base respectively, with 9 bases between them. Per germline, CDR1 SGHTA and CDR2 FQGNSA. As DNA, the CDR3 is TGTGCCAGCAGCTCCGGACTGCGCACAGATACGCAGTATTTT. It yields the protein CASSSGLRTDTQYF.

The J gene is TRBJ2-7, the V gene TRBV28; tentatively, D is TRBD2 (5 bases). Trimming shortened V by 2 bases and J by 5 bases, and 13 bases separated the two germline ends. The CDR3 extends over 14 amino acids. The V gene's germline CDR1 is MDHEN and CDR2 SYDVKM. In DNA, the CDR3 is TGTGCCAGCAGTTTAGGTGGGAGTCCCCACGAGCAGTACTTC. It codes for CASSLGGSPHEQYF.

The V gene is TRBV7-6, the J gene TRBJ2-7; D is unresolved. The V gene's germline CDR1 is SGHVS and CDR2 FNYEAQ. Deletions cut 5 bases from V and 4 bases from J, with 6 bases between. The CDR3 loop spans 11 amino acids. The CDR3, as DNA: TGTGCCAGCAGCCCCCTATACGAGCAGTACTTC. Encoded protein: CASSPLYEQYF.

Of note for this clone: Other nucleotide sequences from this sample produce the same CDR3. The V call is TRBV27, the J call TRBJ2-2, with D possibly TRBD2 on 5 matching bases. V lost 1 base to trimming and J lost 1 base, with 7 bases between them. Germline V gene data show CDR1 as MNHEY and CDR2 as SMNVEV (reference sequence). This CDR3 is 15 amino acids long. The CDR3 DNA reads as TGTGCCAGCAGTTTATTGGCGGGGAACACCGGGGAGCTGTTTTTT. The encoded protein is CASSLLAGNTGELFF.

CDR3 amino acids: CSAIQGYEQYF. In nucleotides, the CDR3 is TGCAGTGCTATACAGGGTTACGAGCAGTACTTC. The chain uses TRBV20-1 and TRBJ2-7, with D tentatively TRBD1 (6 bases). V was trimmed by 4 bases and J by 4 bases, leaving 8 bases between them. The germline CDR1 and CDR2 sequences are DFQATT and SNEGSKA (reference sequence). The CDR3 is made up of 11 amino acids.

The V gene is TRBV18, the J gene TRBJ2-3; D unresolved. CDR1 is KGHSH, CDR2 LQKENI, per germline. The CDR3 totals 13 residues. Trimming shortened V by 3 bases and J by 6 bases, and 10 bases separated the two germline ends. The CDR3 sequence: CASSPPSQDTQYF. As DNA, the CDR3 is TGTGCCAGCTCACCCCCCTCCCAGGATACGCAGTATTTT.

The CDR3 DNA sequence: TGCGCCAGCAGCTTGCGGGATCCCTCCTACAATGAGCAGTTCTTC. Translation: CASSLRDPSYNEQFF. The chain joins TRBV5-1 to TRBJ2-1; possible D gene TRBD2, 5 bases. The germline CDR1 and CDR2 sequences are SGHRS and YFSETQ. Trimming cost V 1 base and J 0 bases, with 8 bases left between them. The CDR3 runs to 15 residues. The full variable domain, with the rest looked up from reference TRBV5-1 and TRBJ2-1, is KAGVTQTPRYLIKTRGQQVTLSCSPISGHRSVSWYQQTPGQGLQFLFEYFSETQRNKGNFPGRFSGRQFSNSRSEMNVSTLELGDSALYLCASSLRDPSYNEQFFGPGTRLTVL.

The chain links TRBV28 to TRBJ1-1, with D perhaps TRBD1 (5 bases). In germline, CDR1 is MDHEN, CDR2 SYDVKM. Trimming cost V 5 bases and J 10 bases, with 20 bases left between them. The CDR3 is 14 amino acids. The CDR3 region is CASSPGPPRPGAFF. The CDR3 region has the DNA TGTGCCAGCAGTCCAGGGCCTCCGCGGCCCGGAGCTTTCTTT.

The V call is TRBV11-2, the J call TRBJ2-5; 9 bases map to TRBD1. CDR1 is SGHAT and CDR2 is FQNNGV in the germline V gene. The CDR3 sequence is 14 residues long. V was pared by 5 bases and J by 5 bases, with 6 bases of the junction left unmatched. In DNA form, the CDR3 reads TGTGCCAGCAGCCTTGGGACAGGGTGGGAGACCCAGTACTTC. Translating gives CASSLGTGWETQYF.

The V gene is TRBV2, the J gene TRBJ1-1; no definite D call. Trimming pared 0 bases from V and 0 bases from J, leaving 5 bases between. Germline CDR1 SNHLY, CDR2 FYNNEI. CDR3 length: 14 residues. The CDR3 loop reads CASSEARMNTEAFF. The CDR3 DNA reads TGTGCCAGCAGTGAAGCGCGGATGAACACTGAAGCTTTCTTT.

This clone was observed once. The chain carries TRBV7-6 and TRBJ2-1; maybe TRBD2 (6 bases). Trimming took 5 bases from V and 6 from J, leaving 23 bases between them. The germline V gene has CDR1 SGHVS and CDR2 FNYEAQ. The CDR3 is 17 residues long. DNA for the CDR3: TGTGCCAGCAGCGGAGCCACCCTGGCGGAGGGGATCAATGAGCAGTTCTTC. This codes for CASSGATLAEGINEQFF.

In DNA, the CDR3 is TGTGCCAGTAGTACCGGGACTAGCAAGTACTTC. Protein: CASSTGTSKYF. The rearrangement links TRBV19 to TRBJ2-7, with 9 bases identical to TRBD2. The CDR3 is 11 amino acids. The trim removed 4 bases at V and 11 bases at J, leaving 3 bases unmatched. Per the germline V gene, CDR1 is LNHDA and CDR2 is SQIVND (reference sequence).

The chain combines TRBV13 with TRBJ2-1, with 9 bases matching TRBD1. This CDR3 is built from 17 residues. V gave up 5 bases and J gave up 7 bases; unmatched junction bases: 15. Looked up from germline, CDR1 is PRHDT and CDR2 is FYEKMQ (reference sequence). This CDR3 is CASSQRSGTGFSNEQFF. DNA for the CDR3: TGTGCCAGCAGCCAGCGATCCGGGACAGGGTTTTCAAATGAGCAGTTCTTC.

The V call is TRBV30, the J call TRBJ2-1; D may match TRBD1 or TRBD2 (6 bases each). CDR1 and CDR2 (germline): GTSNPN, SVGIG (reference sequence). The CDR3 covers 16 residues. Trimming pared 3 bases from V and 2 bases from J, leaving 17 bases between. In nucleotides, the CDR3 is TGTGCCTGGAGCGTCCTGGGGGGCCTCACCTACAATGAGCAGTTCTTC. This encodes CAWSVLGGLTYNEQFF.

The CDR3 DNA is TGCGCCAGCAGCATTCTAGCGGGAGGTCGGGATACGCAGTATTTT. Translating gives CASSILAGGRDTQYF. The rearrangement joins TRBV5-1 to TRBJ2-3; 11 nucleotides match TRBD2. The CDR3 length is 15 residues. The ends lost 4 bases at V and 6 bases at J; junction bases unmatched: 7. Germline CDR1 reads SGHRS; CDR2 reads YFSETQ. Complete variable domain (other parts from reference TRBV5-1 and TRBJ2-3): KAGVTQTPRYLIKTRGQQVTLSCSPISGHRSVSWYQQTPGQGLQFLFEYFSETQRNKGNFPGRFSGRQFSNSRSEMNVSTLELGDSALYLCASSILAGGRDTQYFGPGTRLTVL.

In this sample, this clone turned up once. V and J are TRBV19 and TRBJ1-1; 7 bases are shared with TRBD1. Germline-derived CDR1 and CDR2 are LNHDA and SQIVND (reference sequence). The J segment lost 0 bases and the V segment lost 7 bases, leaving 8 bases of the junction unmatched. This CDR3 is built from 15 residues. CDR3 residues: CASIAGDRVNTEAFF. For the CDR3, the DNA is TGTGCCAGTATCGCCGGGGACAGAGTGAACACTGAAGCTTTCTTT.

The gene calls are TRBV5-1 and TRBJ2-1, with a weak D call TRBD1 (5 bases). Deletions cut 0 bases from V and 6 bases from J, with 7 bases between. Germline V gene sequence: CDR1 SGHRS, CDR2 YFSETQ. The CDR3 loop spans 13 amino acids. CDR3 loop: CASSLEGSNEQFF. Written as DNA, the CDR3 is TGCGCCAGCAGCTTGGAGGGGTCCAATGAGCAGTTCTTC.

The V gene is TRBV28, the J gene TRBJ1-5; possible D gene TRBD1, 5 bases. The CDR3 extends over 16 amino acids. Trimming shortened V by 5 bases and J by 0 bases, and 14 bases separated the two germline ends. Germline lookup yields CDR1 MDHEN and CDR2 SYDVKM. As DNA, the CDR3 is TGTGCCAGCAGTCCGTACAGGAGATTTAGCAATCAGCCCCAGCATTTT. Residues: CASSPYRRFSNQPQHF.

J is TRBJ2-1 and V is TRBV2, with TRBD1 identical over 8 bases. CDR1 and CDR2 (germline): SNHLY, FYNNEI. CDR3 length equals 15 residues. With 6 bases clipped from V and 2 bases from J, the junction kept 6 bases outside the gene matches. The CDR3 region has the DNA TGTGCCAGCAGCTCCGACAGGGGCCCCTACAATGAGCAGTTCTTC. This codes for CASSSDRGPYNEQFF.